A selection of T cell receptor beta chains follows, all from one sample in a study of T cell responses to AZD1222 COVID-19 vaccine. The table came from immunoSEQ multiplex PCR; TCRdb's copy has only in-frame clones and leaves some out. In the table there are about 84,000 clones, 80% to 90% of which are singletons. Material: peripheral blood, obtained 28 days after the second AZD1222 dose. These receptors originate from an adult who received the AZD1222 COVID-19 vaccine. The CDR3 runs from the conserved cysteine through the conserved F or W. A D gene is named only where the DNA matches it firmly. Clone size is given for some rows only: seen once, a few or many times, or a class if the clone is expanded.

V,D,J,size,DNA,CDR3
TRBV10-3,NA,TRBJ2-3,NA,TGTGCCATCAGTGAGTCCGTACAGACTAGCACAGATACGCAGTATTTT,CAISESVQTSTDTQYF
TRBV4-3,NA,TRBJ1-5,NA,TGCGCCAGCAGCCATGTCACAGGGAGCAATCAGCCCCAGCATTTT,CASSHVTGSNQPQHF
TRBV5-1,NA,TRBJ2-4,once,TGCGCCAGCAGCTTGTCAACAGGAGCGGCCAAAAACATTCAGTACTTC,CASSLSTGAAKNIQYF
TRBV11-3,NA,TRBJ1-4,NA,TGTGCCAGCAGCGAGGGAGGAACTAATGAAAAACTGTTTTTT,CASSEGGTNEKLFF
TRBV29-1,NA,TRBJ2-5,once,TGCAGCGACCGTTGGGGAGAGACCCAGTACTTC,CSDRWGETQYF
TRBV9,TRBD2,TRBJ2-4,NA,TGTGCCAGCAGCGTTGGGACTAGCGGGGTCCTAGCCAAAAACATTCAGTACTTC,CASSVGTSGVLAKNIQYF
TRBV18,TRBD1,TRBJ1-3,NA,TGTGCCAGCTCACCGAAACAGGGGCGCTCTGGAAACACCATATATTTT,CASSPKQGRSGNTIYF
TRBV5-5,NA,TRBJ1-1,NA,TGTGCCAGCAGCTTAGTCGGGGGGCGCGCGGGCACTGAAGCTTTCTTT,CASSLVGGRAGTEAFF
TRBV28,NA,TRBJ1-1,NA,TGTGCCAGCAGTGCGCCTGGGGGTAGGCGGGCTGAAGCTTTCTTT,CASSAPGGRRAEAFF
TRBV5-6,NA,TRBJ2-5,NA,TGTGCCAGCAGCTTGCAAGGGGCGAGAGGGACCCAGTACTTC,CASSLQGARGTQYF
TRBV29-1,NA,TRBJ2-7,NA,TGCAGCGTTGAGTCCCAGGGCGACGAGCAGTACTTC,CSVESQGDEQYF
TRBV7-2,NA,TRBJ1-2,NA,TGTGCCAGCAGCTTATCAGGCCAACTAGGCTACACCTTC,CASSLSGQLGYTF
TRBV20-1,NA,TRBJ1-5,NA,TGCAGTGCTAGTGGCAATCAGCCCCAGCATTTT,CSASGNQPQHF
TRBV4-3,TRBD2,TRBJ2-7,NA,TGCGCCAGCAGCCTTGGAACTAGCGGGTCCTACGAGCAGTACTTC,CASSLGTSGSYEQYF
TRBV14,TRBD2,TRBJ2-1,NA,TGTGCCAGCAGCCTTGGACTAGCGAGCAATGAGCAGTTCTTC,CASSLGLASNEQFF
TRBV14,NA,TRBJ2-7,NA,TGTGCCAGCAGCCAAGACCGGGCTCGCGAGCAGTACTTC,CASSQDRAREQYF
TRBV28,TRBD1,TRBJ2-6,NA,TGTGCCAGCAGTCGGAGGTACGCGGCAGGGGGCGCGAGGGCCAACGTCCTGACTTTC,CASSRRYAAGGARANVLTF
TRBV7-2,NA,TRBJ2-7,NA,TGTGCCAGCAGCAATGCCTACGAGCAGTACTTC,CASSNAYEQYF
TRBV5-1,NA,TRBJ2-3,NA,TGCGCCAGCAGCCCCAGAGGGGGTACAGATACGCAGTATTTT,CASSPRGGTDTQYF
TRBV11-3,NA,TRBJ1-2,NA,TGTGCCAGCAGCTTCGGCAGGGCTAACTATGGCTACACCTTC,CASSFGRANYGYTF
TRBV28,NA,TRBJ1-1,NA,TGTGCCAGCAGTTTAGGGACCCGAATCAACACTGAAGCTTTCTTT,CASSLGTRINTEAFF
TRBV11-3,NA,TRBJ1-1,once,TGTGCCAGCAGCTTAGGGGACCGTCTTGGGGGAAACACTGAAGCTTTCTTT,CASSLGDRLGGNTEAFF
TRBV7-2,TRBD2,TRBJ2-7,NA,TGTGCCAGCACCCCCGTGGCTAGCGGGGCCTACGAGCAGTACTTC,CASTPVASGAYEQYF
TRBV7-2,TRBD1,TRBJ1-2,NA,TGTGCCAGCAGCTTACTACAGGGGCCCCCTTATGGCTACACCTTC,CASSLLQGPPYGYTF
TRBV7-2,TRBD2,TRBJ2-7,few,TGTGCCAGCAGCCCGGACGGGACTAGCGGTTCTTGGGAGCAGTACTTC,CASSPDGTSGSWEQYF
TRBV20-1,NA,TRBJ1-2,once,TGCAGTGCTAGACGAGCTAAGGTGTACACCTTC,CSARRAKVYTF
TRBV2,TRBD1,TRBJ1-2,NA,TGTGCTGCGGAGGACAGGCTATATGGCTACACCTTC,CAAEDRLYGYTF
TRBV7-2,TRBD2,TRBJ2-1,NA,TGTGCCAGCAGCACCGGGACTACCGACAATGAGCAGTTCTTC,CASSTGTTDNEQFF
TRBV19,NA,TRBJ2-2,NA,TGTGCCAGTAGTATAGCTGCAGGGGTCACCGGGGAGCTGTTTTTT,CASSIAAGVTGELFF